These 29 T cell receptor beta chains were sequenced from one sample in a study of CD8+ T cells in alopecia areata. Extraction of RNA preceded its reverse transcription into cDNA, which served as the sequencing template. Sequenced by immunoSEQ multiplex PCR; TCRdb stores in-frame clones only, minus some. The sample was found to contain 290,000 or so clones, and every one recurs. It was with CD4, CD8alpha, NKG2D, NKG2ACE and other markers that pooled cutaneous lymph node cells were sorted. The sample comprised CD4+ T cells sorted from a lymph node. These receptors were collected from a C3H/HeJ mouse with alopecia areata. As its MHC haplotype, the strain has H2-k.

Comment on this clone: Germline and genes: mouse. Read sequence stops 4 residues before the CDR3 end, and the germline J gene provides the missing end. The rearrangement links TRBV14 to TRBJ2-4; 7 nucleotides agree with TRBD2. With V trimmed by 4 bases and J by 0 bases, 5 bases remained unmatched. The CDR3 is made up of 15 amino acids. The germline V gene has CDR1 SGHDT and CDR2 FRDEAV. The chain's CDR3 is CASSPDWASQNTLYF. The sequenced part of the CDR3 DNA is TGTGCCAGCAGTCCAGACTGGGCTAGTCAAAAC.

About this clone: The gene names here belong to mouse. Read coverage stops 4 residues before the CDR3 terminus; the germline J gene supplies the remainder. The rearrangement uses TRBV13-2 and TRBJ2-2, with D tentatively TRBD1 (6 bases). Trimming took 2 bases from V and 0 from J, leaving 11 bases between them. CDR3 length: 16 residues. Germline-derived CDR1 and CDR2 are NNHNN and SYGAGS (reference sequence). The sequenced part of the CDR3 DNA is TGTGCCAGCGGTGAACCGGGACATACAAACACCGGG. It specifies CASGEPGHTNTG. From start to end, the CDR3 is CASGEPGHTNTGQLYF.

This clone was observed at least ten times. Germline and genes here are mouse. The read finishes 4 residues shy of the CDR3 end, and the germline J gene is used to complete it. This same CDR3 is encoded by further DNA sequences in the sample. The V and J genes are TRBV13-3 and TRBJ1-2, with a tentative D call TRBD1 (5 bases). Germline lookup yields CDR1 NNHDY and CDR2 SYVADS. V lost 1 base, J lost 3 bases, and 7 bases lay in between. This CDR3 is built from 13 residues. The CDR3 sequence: CASSDQGDSDYTF. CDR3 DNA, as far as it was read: TGTGCCAGCAGTGATCAGGGAGACTCC.

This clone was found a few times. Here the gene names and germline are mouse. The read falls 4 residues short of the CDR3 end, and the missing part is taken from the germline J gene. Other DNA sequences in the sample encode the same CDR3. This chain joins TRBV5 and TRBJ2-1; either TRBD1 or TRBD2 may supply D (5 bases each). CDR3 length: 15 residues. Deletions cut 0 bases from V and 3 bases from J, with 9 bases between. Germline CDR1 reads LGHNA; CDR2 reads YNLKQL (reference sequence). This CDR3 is CASSQEGVVYAEQFF. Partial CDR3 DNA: TGTGCCAGCAGCCAAGAGGGGGTCGTCTATGCT.

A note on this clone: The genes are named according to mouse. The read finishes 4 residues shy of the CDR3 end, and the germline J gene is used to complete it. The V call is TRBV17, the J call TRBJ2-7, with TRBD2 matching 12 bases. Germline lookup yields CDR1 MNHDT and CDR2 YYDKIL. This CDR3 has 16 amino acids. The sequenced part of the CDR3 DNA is TGTGCTAGCAGTAGAGATAGGACTGGGGGGGGCGAT. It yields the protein CASSRDRTGGGD. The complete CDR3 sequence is CASSRDRTGGGDEQYF. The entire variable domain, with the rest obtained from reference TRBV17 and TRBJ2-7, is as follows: DTTVKQNPRYKLARVGKPVNLICSQTMNHDTMYWYQKKPNQAPKLLLFYYDKILNREADTFEKFQSSRPNNSFCSLYIGSAGLEYSAMYLCASSRDRTGGGDEQYFGPGTRLTVL.

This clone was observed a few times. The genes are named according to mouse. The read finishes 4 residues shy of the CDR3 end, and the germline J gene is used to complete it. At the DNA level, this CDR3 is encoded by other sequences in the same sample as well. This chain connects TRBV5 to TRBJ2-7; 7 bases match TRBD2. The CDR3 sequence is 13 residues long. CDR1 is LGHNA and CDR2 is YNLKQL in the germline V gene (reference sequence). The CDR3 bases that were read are TGTGCCAGCAGCCCCGGGACTGATTAT. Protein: CASSPGTDY. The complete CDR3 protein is CASSPGTDYEQYF.

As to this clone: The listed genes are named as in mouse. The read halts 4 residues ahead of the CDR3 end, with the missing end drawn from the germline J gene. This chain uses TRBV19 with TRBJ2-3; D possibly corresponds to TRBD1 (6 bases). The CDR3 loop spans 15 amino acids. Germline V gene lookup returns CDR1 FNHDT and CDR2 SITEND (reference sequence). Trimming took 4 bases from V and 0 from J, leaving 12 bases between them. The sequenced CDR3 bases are TGTGCCAGCAGTGCCGACAGGACTAGTGCAGAA. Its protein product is CASSADRTSAE. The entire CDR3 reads CASSADRTSAETLYF.

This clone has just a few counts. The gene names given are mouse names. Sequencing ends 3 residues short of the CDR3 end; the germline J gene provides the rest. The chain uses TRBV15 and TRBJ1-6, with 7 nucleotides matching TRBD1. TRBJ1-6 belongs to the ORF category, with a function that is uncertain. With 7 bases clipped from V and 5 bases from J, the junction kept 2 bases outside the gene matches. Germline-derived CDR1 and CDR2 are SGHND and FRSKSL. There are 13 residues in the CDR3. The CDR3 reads CASTGTDNSPLYF. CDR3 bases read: TGTGCCAGCACAGGGACAGATAATTCGCCC.

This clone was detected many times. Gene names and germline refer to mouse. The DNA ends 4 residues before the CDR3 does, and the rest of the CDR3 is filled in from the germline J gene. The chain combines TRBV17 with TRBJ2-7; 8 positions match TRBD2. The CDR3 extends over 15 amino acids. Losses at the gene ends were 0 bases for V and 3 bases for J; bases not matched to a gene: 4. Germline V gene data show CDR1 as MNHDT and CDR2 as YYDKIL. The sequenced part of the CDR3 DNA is TGTGCTAGCAGTAGAGAAGCTGGGGGGTACTAT. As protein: CASSREAGGYY. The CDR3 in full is CASSREAGGYYEQYF. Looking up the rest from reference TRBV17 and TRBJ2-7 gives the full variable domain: DTTVKQNPRYKLARVGKPVNLICSQTMNHDTMYWYQKKPNQAPKLLLFYYDKILNREADTFEKFQSSRPNNSFCSLYIGSAGLEYSAMYLCASSREAGGYYEQYFGPGTRLTVL.

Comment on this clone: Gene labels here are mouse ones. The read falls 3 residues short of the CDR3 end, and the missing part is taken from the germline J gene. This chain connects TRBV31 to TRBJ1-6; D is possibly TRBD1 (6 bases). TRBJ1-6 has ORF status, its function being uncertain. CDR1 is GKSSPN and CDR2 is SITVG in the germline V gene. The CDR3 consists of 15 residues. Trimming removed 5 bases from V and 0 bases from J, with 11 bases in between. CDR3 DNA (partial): TGTGCCTGGGGAGACAGGCCTTCCTATAATTCGCCC. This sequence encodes CAWGDRPSYNSP. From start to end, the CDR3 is CAWGDRPSYNSPLYF.

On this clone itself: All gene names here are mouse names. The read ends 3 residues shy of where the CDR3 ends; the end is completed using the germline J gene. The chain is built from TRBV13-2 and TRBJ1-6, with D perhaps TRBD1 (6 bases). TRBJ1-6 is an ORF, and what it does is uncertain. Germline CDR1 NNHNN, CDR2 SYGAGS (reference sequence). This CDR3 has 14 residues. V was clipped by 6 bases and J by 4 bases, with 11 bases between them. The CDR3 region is CASAPGQYNSPLYF. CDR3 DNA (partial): TGTGCCAGCGCCCCGGGACAATATAATTCGCCC.

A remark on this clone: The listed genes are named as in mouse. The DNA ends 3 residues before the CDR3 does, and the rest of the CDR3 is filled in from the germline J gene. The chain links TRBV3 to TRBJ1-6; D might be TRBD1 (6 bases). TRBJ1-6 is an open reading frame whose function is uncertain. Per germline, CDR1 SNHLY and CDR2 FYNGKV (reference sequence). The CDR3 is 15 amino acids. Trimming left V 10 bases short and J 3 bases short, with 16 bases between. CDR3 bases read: TGTGCCATCGGGACACCGGGCATCTATAATTCGCCC. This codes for CAIGTPGIYNSP. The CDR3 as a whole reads CAIGTPGIYNSPLYF.

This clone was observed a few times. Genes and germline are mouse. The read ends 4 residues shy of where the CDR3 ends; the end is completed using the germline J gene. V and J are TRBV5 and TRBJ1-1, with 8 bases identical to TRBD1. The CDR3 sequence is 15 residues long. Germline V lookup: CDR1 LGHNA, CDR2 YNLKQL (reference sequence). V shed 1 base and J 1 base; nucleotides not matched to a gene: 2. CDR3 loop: CASSQAGGGNTEVFF. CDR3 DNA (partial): TGTGCCAGCAGCCAAGCAGGGGGCGGAAACACA.

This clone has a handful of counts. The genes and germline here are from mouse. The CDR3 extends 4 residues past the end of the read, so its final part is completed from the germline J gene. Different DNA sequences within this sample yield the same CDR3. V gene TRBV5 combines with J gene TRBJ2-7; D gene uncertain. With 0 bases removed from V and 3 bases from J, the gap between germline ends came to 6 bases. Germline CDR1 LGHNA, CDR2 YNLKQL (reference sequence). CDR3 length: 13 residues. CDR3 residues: CASSQDSGYEQYF. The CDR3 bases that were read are TGTGCCAGCAGCCAAGATTCAGGCTAT.

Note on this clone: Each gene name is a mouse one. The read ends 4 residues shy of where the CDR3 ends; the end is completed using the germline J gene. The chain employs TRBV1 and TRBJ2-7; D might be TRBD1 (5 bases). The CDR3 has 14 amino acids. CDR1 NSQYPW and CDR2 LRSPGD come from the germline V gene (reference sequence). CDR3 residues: CTCSADLGRDEQYF. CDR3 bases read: TGCACCTGCAGTGCAGATCTTGGCAGGGAT.

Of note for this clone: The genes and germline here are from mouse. CDR3 DNA, as far as it was read: TGTGCCAGCAGTGTGGTGGGGGTGGACACCGGG. Its translation is CASSVVGVDTG. The whole CDR3 sequence is CASSVVGVDTGQLYF. This rearrangement joins TRBV13-1 to TRBJ2-2, with D possibly TRBD2 on 6 matching bases. The CDR3 is cut off 4 residues early in the read; its end comes from the germline J gene. Trimming pared 3 bases from V and 3 bases from J, leaving 12 bases between. CDR1 and CDR2 from the germline V gene are NSHNY and SYGAGN. CDR3 size: 15 residues.

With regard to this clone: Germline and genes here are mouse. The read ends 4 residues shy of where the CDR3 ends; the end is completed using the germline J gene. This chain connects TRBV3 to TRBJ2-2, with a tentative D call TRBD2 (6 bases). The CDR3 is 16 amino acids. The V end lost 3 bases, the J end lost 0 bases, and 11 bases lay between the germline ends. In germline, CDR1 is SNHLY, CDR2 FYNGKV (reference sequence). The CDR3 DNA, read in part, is TGTGCCAGCAGCTTGTCGGGACTTTCAAACACCGGG. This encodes CASSLSGLSNTG. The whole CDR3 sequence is CASSLSGLSNTGQLYF.

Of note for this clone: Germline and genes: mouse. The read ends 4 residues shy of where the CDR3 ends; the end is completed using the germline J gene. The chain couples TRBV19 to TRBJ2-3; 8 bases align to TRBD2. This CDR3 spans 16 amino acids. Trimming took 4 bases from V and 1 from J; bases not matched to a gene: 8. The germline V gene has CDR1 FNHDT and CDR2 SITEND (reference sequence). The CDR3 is CASSGDWGYRAETLYF. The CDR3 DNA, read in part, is TGTGCCAGCAGTGGCGACTGGGGTTACCGTGCAGAA.

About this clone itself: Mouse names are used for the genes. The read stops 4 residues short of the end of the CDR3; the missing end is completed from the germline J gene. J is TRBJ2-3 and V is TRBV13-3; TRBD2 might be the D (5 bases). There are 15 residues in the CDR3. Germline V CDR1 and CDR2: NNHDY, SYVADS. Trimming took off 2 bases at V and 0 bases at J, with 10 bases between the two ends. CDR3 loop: CASSEAGPSAETLYF. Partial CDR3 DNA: TGTGCCAGCAGTGAAGCTGGGCCTAGTGCAGAA.

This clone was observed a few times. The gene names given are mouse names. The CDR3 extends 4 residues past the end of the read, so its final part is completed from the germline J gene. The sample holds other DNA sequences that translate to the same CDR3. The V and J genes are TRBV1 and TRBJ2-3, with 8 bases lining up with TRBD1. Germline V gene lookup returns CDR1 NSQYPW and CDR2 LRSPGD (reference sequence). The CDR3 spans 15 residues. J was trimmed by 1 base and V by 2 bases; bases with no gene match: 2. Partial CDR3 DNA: TGCACCTGCAGTGCACAGGGGGCAGGTGCAGAA. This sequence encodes CTCSAQGAGAE. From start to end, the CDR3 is CTCSAQGAGAETLYF.

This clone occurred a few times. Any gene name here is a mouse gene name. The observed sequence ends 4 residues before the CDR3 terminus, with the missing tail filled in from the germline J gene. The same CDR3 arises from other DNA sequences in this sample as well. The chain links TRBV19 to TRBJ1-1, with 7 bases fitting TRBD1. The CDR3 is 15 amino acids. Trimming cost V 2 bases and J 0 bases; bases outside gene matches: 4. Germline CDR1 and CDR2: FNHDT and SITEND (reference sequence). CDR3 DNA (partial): TGTGCCAGCAGTATCTCCGGGACAGCAAACACA. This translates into CASSISGTANT. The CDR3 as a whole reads CASSISGTANTEVFF.

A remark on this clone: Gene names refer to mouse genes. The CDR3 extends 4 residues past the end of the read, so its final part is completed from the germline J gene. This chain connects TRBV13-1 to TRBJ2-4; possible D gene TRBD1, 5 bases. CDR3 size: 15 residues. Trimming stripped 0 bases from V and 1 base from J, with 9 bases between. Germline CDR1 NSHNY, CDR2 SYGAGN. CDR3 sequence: CASSDGRAGQNTLYF. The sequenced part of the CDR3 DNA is TGTGCCAGCAGTGATGGCAGGGCGGGTCAAAAC.

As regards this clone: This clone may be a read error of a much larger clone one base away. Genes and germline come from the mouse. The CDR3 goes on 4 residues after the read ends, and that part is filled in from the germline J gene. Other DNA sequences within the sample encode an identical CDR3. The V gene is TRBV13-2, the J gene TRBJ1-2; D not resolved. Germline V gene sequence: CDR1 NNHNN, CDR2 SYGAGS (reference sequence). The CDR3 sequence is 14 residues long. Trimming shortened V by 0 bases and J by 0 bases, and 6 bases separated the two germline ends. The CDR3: CASGDAQTNSDYTF. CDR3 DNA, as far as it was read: TGTGCCAGCGGTGATGCGCAGACAAACTCC.

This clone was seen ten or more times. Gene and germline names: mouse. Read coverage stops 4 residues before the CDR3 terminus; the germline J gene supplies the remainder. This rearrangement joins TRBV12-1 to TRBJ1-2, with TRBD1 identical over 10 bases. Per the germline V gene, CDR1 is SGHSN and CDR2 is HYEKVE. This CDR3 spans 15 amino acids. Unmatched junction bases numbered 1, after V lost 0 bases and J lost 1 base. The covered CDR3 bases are TGTGCCAGCTCTCTCGGGACAGGGGAAAACTCC. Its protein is CASSLGTGENS. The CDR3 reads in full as CASSLGTGENSDYTF.

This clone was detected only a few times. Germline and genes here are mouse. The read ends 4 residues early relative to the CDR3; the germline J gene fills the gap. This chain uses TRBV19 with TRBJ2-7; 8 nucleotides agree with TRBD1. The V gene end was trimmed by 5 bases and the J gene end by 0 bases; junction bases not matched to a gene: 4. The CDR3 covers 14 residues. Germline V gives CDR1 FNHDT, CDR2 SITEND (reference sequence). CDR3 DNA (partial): TGTGCCAGCAGACGACAGGGGAACTCCTAT. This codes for CASRRQGNSY. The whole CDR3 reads CASRRQGNSYEQYF. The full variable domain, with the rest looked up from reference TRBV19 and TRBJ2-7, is GGIITQTPKFLIGQEGQKLTLKCQQNFNHDTMYWYRQDSGKGLRLIYYSITENDLQKGDLSEGYDASREKKSSFSLTVTSAQKNEMAVFLCASRRQGNSYEQYFGPGTRLTVL.

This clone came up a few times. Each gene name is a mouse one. CDR3 region: CASSQERGNTGQLYF. The DNA read from the CDR3 is TGTGCCAGCAGCCAAGAGAGGGGGAACACCGGG. V is TRBV5 and J is TRBJ2-2; D may be TRBD1 (6 bases). The CDR3 goes on 4 residues after the read ends, and that part is filled in from the germline J gene. Trimming removed 0 bases at V and 2 bases at J, with 7 bases between. Germline V CDR1 and CDR2: LGHNA, YNLKQL (reference sequence). This CDR3 contains 15 residues.

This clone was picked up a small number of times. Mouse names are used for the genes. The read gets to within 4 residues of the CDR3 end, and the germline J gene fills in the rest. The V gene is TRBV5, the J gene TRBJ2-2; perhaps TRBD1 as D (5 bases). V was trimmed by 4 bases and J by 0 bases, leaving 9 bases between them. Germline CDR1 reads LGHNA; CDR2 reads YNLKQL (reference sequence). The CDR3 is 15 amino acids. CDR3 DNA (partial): TGTGCCAGCAGCCTTTCGACAGCAAACACCGGG. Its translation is CASSLSTANTG. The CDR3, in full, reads CASSLSTANTGQLYF.

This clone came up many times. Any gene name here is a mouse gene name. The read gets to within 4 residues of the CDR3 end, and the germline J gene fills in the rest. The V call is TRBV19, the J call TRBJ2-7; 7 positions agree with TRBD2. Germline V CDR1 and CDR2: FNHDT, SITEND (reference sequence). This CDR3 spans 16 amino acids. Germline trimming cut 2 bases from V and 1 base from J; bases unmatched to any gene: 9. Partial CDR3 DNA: TGTGCCAGCAGTATCCTTGGGGGGTACGGGTCCTAT. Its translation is CASSILGGYGSY. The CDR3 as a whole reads CASSILGGYGSYEQYF.

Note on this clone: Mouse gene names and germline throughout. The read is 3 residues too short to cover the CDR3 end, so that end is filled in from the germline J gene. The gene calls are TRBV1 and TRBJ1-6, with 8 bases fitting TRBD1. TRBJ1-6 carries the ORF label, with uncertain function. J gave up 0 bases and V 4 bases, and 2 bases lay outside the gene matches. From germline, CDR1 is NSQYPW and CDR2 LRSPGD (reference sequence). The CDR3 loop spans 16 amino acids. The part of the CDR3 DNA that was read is TGCACCTGCAGTGGACAGGGGAATTCCTATAATTCGCCC. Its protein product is CTCSGQGNSYNSP. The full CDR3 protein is CTCSGQGNSYNSPLYF.